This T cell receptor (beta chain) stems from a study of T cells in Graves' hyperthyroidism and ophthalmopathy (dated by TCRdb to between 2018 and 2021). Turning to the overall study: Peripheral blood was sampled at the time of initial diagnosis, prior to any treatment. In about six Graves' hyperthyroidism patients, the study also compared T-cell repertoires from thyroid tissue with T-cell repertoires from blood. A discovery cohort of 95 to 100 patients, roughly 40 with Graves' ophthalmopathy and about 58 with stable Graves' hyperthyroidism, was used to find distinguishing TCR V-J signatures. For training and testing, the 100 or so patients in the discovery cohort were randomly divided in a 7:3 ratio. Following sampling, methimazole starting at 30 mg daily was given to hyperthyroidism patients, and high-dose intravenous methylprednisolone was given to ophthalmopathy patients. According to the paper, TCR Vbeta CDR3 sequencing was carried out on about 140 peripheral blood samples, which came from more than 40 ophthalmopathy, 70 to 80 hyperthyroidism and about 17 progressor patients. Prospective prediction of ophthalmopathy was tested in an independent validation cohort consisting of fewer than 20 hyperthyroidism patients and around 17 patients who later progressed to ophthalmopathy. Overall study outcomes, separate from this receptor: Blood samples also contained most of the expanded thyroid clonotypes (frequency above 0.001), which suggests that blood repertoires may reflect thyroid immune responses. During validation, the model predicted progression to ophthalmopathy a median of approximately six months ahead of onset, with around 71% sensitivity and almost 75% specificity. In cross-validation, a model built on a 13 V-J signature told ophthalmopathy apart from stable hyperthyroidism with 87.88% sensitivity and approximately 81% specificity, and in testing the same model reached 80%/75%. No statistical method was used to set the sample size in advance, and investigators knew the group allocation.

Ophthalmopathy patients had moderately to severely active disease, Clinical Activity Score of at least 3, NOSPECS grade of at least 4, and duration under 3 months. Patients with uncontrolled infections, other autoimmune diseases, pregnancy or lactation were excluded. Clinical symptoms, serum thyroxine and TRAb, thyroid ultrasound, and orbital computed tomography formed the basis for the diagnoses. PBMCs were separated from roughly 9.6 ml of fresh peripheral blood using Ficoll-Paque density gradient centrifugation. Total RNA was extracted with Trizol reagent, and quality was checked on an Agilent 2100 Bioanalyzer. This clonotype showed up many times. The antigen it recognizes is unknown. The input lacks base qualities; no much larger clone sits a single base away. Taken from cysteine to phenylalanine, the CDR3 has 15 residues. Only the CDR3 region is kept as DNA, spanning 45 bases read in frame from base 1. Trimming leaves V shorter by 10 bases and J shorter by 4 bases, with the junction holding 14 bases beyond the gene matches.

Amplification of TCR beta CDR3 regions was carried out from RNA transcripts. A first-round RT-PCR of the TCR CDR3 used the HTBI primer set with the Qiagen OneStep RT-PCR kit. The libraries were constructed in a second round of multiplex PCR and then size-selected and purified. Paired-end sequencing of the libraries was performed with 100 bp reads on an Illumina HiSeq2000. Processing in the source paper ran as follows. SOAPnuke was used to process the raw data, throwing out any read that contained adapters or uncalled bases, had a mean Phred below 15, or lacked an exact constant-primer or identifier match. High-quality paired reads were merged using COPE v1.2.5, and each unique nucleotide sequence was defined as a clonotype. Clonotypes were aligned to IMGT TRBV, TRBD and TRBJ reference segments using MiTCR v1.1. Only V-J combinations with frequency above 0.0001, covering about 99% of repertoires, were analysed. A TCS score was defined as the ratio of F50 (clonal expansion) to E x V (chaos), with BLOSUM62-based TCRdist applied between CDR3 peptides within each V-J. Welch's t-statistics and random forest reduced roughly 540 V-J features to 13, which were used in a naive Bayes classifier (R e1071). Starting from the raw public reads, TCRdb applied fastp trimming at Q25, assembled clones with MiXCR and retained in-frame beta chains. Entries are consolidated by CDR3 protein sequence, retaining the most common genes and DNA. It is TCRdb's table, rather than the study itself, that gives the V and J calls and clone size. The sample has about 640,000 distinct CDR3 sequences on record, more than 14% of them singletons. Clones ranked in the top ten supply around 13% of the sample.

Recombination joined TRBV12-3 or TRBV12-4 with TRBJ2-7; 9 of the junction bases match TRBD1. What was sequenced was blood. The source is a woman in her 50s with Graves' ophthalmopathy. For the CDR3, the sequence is CATPCNWDRAYEQYF. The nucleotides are TGTGCCACCCCCTGTAATTGGGACAGGGCTTACGAGCAGTACTTC.